This T cell receptor (beta chain) is from a study of blood T cell repertoires in COVID-19. Study information: The origin of the acute and convalescent COVID-19 samples was the United States, Italy and Spain.

Data came from immunoSEQ multiplex PCR; TCRdb stores just in-frame clones and leaves some out. The data contain more than 70,000 clones, about 85% of them singletons. This CDR3 comprises 12 residues. V gave up 4 bases and J gave up 6 bases, with 8 bases separating them. CDR1 and CDR2 from the germline V gene are MGHDK and SYGVNS. V gene TRBV25-1 combines with J gene TRBJ2-3; D is perhaps TRBD1 (6 bases). Sequenced: peripheral blood. The clonotype originates from a human donor in a cohort sampled during active COVID-19. DNA for the CDR3: TGTGCCAGCAGTGGGGACATTGATACGCAGTATTTT. Its protein is CASSGDIDTQYF.